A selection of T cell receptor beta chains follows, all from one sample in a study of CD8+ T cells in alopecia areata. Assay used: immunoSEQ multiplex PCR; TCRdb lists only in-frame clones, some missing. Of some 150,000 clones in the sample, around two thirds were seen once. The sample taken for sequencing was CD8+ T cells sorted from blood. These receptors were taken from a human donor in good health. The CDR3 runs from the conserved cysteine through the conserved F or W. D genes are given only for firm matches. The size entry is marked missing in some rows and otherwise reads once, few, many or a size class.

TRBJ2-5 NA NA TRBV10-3 TGTGCCATCAAGGGGAAGCGGGTCACGGCAAAGACCCAGTACTTC CAIKGKRVTAKTQYF
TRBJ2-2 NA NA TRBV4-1 TGCGCCAGCAGCCCCAACACCGGGGAGCTGTTTTTT CASSPNTGELFF
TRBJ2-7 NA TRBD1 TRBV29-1 TGCAGCGTTTCTACTCCGGGACAGGGGCGCAGAGGGCCCTACGAGCAGTACTTC CSVSTPGQGRRGPYEQYF
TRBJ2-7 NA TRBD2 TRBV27 TGTGCCAGCAGTCCCTGGACTAGCGGGTCCTACGAGCAGTACTTC CASSPWTSGSYEQYF
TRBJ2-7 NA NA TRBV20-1 TGCAGTGCTAGGGACAGCTACGAGCAGTACTTC CSARDSYEQYF
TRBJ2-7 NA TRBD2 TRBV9 TGTGCCAGCAGCGTAGGAGGGACTAGTGAGCAGTACTTC CASSVGGTSEQYF
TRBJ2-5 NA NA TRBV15 TGTGCCACCAGCAGAGATTTCGCCGGAGAGACCCAGTACTTC CATSRDFAGETQYF
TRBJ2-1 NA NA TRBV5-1 TGCGCCAGCGCACCCCTCCCGGCCTACAATGAGCAGTTCTTC CASAPLPAYNEQFF
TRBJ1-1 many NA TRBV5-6 TGTGCCAGCAGCTTGGGGGTTACTGAAGCTTTCTTT CASSLGVTEAFF
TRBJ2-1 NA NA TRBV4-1 TGCGCCAGCAGCCAGGCGGCGGGGCGCAATGAGCAGTTCTTC CASSQAAGRNEQFF
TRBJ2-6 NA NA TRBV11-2 TGTGCCAGCAGCGGAAATAAAGGCGGGGGCCTAGGGGCCAACGTCCTGACTTTC CASSGNKGGGLGANVLTF
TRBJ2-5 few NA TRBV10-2 TGCGCCAGCAGTCCCCTCCAAGTGGTGACTCAAGAGACCCAGTACTTC CASSPLQVVTQETQYF
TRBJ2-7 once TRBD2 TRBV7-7 TGTGCTAGCAGCTCACAGGGACTAGCGGGTGGCGAGCAGTACTTC CASSSQGLAGGEQYF
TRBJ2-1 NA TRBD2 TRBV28 TGTGCCAGTCCCCCGGGGAGACTAGCGGGAGACTCTCACAATGAGCAGTTCTTC CASPPGRLAGDSHNEQFF
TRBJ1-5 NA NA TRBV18 TGTGCCAGCTCACTCATAGGGGAGCCCCAGCATTTT CASSLIGEPQHF
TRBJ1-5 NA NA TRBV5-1 TGCGCCAGCAGCTTGGGGGCAGATGGGCCCATGAATCAGCCCCAGCATTTT CASSLGADGPMNQPQHF
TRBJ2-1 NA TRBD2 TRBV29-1 TGCAGCGTTGAAGATATTGAACTAGCGGGATACAATGAGCAGTTCTTC CSVEDIELAGYNEQFF
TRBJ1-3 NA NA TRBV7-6 TGTGCCAGCAGCCCTCTGGCCGGACAGACTGGAAACACCATATATTTT CASSPLAGQTGNTIYF
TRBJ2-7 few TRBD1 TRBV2 TGTGCCAGCAGGGAAGGTTCGGCGGACAGGGCCTACGAGCAGTACTTC CASREGSADRAYEQYF
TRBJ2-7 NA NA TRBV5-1 TGCGCCAGCAGCTTGGACCGCAGCTCCTACGAGCAGTACTTC CASSLDRSSYEQYF
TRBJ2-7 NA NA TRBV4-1 TGCGCCAGCAGCCAAGAGGAGGGCCGAGTTTGGGACGAGCAGTACTTC CASSQEEGRVWDEQYF
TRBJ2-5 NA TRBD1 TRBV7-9 TGTGCCAGCTTAGAAGGGACAGCGACGGGGACCCAGTACTTC CASLEGTATGTQYF
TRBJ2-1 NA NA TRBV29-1 TGCAGCGGTGAGGGAAGCTCCTACAATGAGCAGTTCTTC CSGEGSSYNEQFF
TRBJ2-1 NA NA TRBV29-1 TGCAGCGTTGAACCACAGTACAATGAGCAGTTCTTC CSVEPQYNEQFF
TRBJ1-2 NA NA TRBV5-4 TGTGCCAGCAGCTTCCTAGGTTCCGCCTATGGCTACACCTTC CASSFLGSAYGYTF
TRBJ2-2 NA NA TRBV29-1 TGCAGCGTTGGCGAGACCGGGGAGCTGTTTTTT CSVGETGELFF
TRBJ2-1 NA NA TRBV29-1 TGCAGCGTTGCGTCGCGGTTTAACCCATACAATGAGCAGTTCTTC CSVASRFNPYNEQFF
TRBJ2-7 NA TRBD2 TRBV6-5 TGTGCCAGCAGTCTGTCCGGGACTAGCGTGGAGCAGTACTTC CASSLSGTSVEQYF
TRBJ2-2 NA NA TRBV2 TGTGCCAGCAGTGAAGACACCGGGGAGCTGTTTTTT CASSEDTGELFF
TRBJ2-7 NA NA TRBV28 TGTGCCAGCAGCCCCGCGCAGTTGTACGAGCAGTACTTC CASSPAQLYEQYF
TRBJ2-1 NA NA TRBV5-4 TGTGCCAGCAAGGCTTCAAACAATGAGCAGTTCTTC CASKASNNEQFF
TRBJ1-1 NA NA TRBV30 TGTGCCTGGAGCCTGGGGCAGGCCACTGAAGCTTTCTTT CAWSLGQATEAFF
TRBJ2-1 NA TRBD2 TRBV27 TGTGCCAGCCTCTCCCTAGCGGGCAATGAGCAGTTCTTC CASLSLAGNEQFF
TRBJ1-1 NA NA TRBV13 TGTGCCAGCAGCACACGAGGGAAGAACACTGAAGCTTTCTTT CASSTRGKNTEAFF
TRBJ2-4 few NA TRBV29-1 TGCAGCGTTGTCTGGCCGCAAAAGGGCATTCAGTACTTC CSVVWPQKGIQYF
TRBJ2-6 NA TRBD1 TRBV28 TGTGCCAGCAGTTTAGGGACAGGGTTTTCTGGGGCCAACGTCCTGACTTTC CASSLGTGFSGANVLTF
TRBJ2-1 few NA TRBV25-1 TGTGCCAGCAGTGAATTCGGTATCCCAAAGTTCTTC CASSEFGIPKFF
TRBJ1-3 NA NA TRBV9 TGTGCCAGCAGCGTAGCTGGAAACACCATATATTTT CASSVAGNTIYF
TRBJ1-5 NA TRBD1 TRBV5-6 TGTGCCAGCAGCCCAGGGACAGGGGGAAGCAATCAGCCCCAGCATTTT CASSPGTGGSNQPQHF
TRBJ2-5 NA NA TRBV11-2 TGTGCCAGCAGCTTCGCTGAGACCCAGTACTTC CASSFAETQYF
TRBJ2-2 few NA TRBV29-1 TGCAGCGTTCAAGTAGCCTTCGGGGAGCTGTTTTTT CSVQVAFGELFF
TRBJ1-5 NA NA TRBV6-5 TGTGCCAGCAGTTACTCTGTACGGAGCAATCAGCCCCAGCATTTT CASSYSVRSNQPQHF
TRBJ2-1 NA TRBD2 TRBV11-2 TGTGCCAGCAGCTTACCGGCTAGCGGGAGGGATCCCTCCTACAATGAGCAGTTCTTC CASSLPASGRDPSYNEQFF
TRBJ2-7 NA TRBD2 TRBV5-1 TGCGCCAGCAGCCTTAGCGGGAGTGTCTACGAGCAGTACTTC CASSLSGSVYEQYF
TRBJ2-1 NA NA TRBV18 TGTGCCAGCTCTCCGGGGAGCTACAATGAGCAGTTCTTC CASSPGSYNEQFF
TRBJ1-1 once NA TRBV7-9 TGTGCCAGCAGCCCGAATACAGGGTCCTACACTGAAGCTTTCTTT CASSPNTGSYTEAFF
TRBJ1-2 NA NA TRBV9 TGTGCCAGCAGCCACCCAAGTAGGGGCTACACCTTC CASSHPSRGYTF
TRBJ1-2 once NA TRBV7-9 TGTGCCAGCAGCGCAATGGACCTTTCCGGCTACACCTTC CASSAMDLSGYTF
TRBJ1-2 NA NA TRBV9 TGTGCCAGCAGCGTAGAAGGATATGGCTACACCTTC CASSVEGYGYTF
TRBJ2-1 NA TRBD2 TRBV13 TGTGCCAGCAGTTTACTAGCGGTGAGCTCCTACAATGAGCAGTTCTTC CASSLLAVSSYNEQFF
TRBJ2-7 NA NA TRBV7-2 TGTGCCAGCAGCTTTTCAGCCGGGAGAACTCTCTCCTACGAGCAGTACTTC CASSFSAGRTLSYEQYF
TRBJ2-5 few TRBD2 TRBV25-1 TGTGCCAGCAGTGCCCGTATGTGGCGGGAGGGCCGGGTGGAGACCCAGTACTTC CASSARMWREGRVETQYF
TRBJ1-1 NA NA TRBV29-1 TGCAGCGTTTCTCAAGTGGGCACTGAAGCTTTCTTT CSVSQVGTEAFF
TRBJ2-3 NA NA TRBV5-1 TGCGCCAGTGGTTTCCGGGATTCCACAGATACGCAGTATTTT CASGFRDSTDTQYF
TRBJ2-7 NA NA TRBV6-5 TGTGCCAGCAGTTACTCAGGGGACACCCGTTACGAGCAGTACTTC CASSYSGDTRYEQYF
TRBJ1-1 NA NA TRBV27 TGTGCCAGCAGCCTTGGGGAAAACACTGAAGCTTTCTTT CASSLGENTEAFF
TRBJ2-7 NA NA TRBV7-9 TGTGCCAGCAGCTTCCCGGGCCCGGAGCACGAGCAGTACTTC CASSFPGPEHEQYF
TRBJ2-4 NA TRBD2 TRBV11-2 TGTGCCAGCAGCTCCTCGGGGGGGTCCAAAAACATTCAGTACTTC CASSSSGGSKNIQYF
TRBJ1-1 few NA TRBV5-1 TGCGCCAGCAGCCCCGCGGGACTACCAAACACTGAAGCTTTCTTT CASSPAGLPNTEAFF
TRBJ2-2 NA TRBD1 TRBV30 TGTGCCTGGAGTCCACTAGGACAGGGAAGCACCGGGGAGCTGTTTTTT CAWSPLGQGSTGELFF